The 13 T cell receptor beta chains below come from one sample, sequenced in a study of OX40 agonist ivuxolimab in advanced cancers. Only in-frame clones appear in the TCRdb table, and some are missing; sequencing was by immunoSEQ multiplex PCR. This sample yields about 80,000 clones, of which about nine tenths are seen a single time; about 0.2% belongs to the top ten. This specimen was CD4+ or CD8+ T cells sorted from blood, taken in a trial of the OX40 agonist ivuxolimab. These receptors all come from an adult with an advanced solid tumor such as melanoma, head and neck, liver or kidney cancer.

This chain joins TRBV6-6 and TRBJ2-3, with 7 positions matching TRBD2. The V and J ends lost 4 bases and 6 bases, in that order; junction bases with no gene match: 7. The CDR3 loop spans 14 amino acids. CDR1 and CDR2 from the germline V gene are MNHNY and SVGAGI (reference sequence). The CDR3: CASSSTVGGDTQYF. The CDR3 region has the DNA TGTGCCAGCAGTTCCACGGTGGGAGGGGATACGCAGTATTTT.

The CDR3 sequence is CASSPNRDRVYQETQYF. For the CDR3, the DNA is TGTGCCAGCAGCCCCAACCGCGACAGAGTTTACCAAGAGACCCAGTACTTC. The chain is built from TRBV5-4 and TRBJ2-5; TRBD1 is a possible D gene (5 bases). The V end lost 4 bases, the J end lost 0 bases, and 19 bases lay between the germline ends. The CDR3 is 17 residues long. The germline gives CDR1 SGHNT, CDR2 YYREEE (reference sequence).

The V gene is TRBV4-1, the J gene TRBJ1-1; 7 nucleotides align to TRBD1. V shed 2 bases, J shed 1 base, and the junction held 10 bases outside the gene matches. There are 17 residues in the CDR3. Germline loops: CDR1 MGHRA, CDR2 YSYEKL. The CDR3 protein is CASSQPVVWDRNTEAFF. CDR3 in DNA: TGCGCCAGCAGCCAACCCGTTGTTTGGGACAGGAACACTGAAGCTTTCTTT.

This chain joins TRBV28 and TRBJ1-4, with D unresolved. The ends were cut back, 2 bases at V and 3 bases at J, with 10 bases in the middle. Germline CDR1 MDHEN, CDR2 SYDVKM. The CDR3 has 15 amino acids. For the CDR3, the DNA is TGTGCCAGCAGTTTAGCAGGCGTCCCTAATGAAAAACTGTTTTTT. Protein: CASSLAGVPNEKLFF.

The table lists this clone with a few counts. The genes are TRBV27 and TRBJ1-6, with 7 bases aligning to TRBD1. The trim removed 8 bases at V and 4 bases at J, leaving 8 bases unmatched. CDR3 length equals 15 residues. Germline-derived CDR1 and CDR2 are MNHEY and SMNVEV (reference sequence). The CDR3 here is CASGQVGGYNSPLHF. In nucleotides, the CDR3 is TGTGCCAGCGGACAGGTGGGAGGGTATAATTCACCCCTCCACTTT.

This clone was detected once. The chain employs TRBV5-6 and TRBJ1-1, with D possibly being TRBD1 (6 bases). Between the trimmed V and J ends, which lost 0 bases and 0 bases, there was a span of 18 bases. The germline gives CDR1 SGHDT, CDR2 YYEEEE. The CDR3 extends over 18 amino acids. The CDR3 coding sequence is TGTGCCAGCAGCTTGGGAATGAGGGGACACCCGATGAACACTGAAGCTTTCTTT. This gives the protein CASSLGMRGHPMNTEAFF.

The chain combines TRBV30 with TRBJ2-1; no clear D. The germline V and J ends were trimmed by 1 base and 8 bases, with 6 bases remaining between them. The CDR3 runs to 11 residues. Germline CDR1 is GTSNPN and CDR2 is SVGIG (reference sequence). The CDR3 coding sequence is TGTGCCTGGAGTGCCTTGGATGAGCAGTTCTTC. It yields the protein CAWSALDEQFF.

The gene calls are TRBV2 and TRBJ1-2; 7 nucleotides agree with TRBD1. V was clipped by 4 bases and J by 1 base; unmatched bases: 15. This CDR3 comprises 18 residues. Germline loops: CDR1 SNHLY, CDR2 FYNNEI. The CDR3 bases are TGTGCCAGCAGTGTCTCGCGGGACAGAGTAAATGATAACTATGGCTACACCTTC. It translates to CASSVSRDRVNDNYGYTF.

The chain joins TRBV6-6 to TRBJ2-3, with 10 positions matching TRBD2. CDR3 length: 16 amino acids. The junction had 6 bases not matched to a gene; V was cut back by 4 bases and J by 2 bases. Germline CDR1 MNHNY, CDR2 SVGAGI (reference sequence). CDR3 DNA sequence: TGTGCCAGCAGTTTGGAACTAGCGGGGTTCACAGATACGCAGTATTTT. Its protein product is CASSLELAGFTDTQYF.

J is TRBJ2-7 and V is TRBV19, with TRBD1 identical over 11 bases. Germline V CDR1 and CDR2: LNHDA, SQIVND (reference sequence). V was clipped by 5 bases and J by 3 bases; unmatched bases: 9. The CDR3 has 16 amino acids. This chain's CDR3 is CASSVIPGQGVYEQYF. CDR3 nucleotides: TGTGCCAGTAGTGTCATACCGGGACAGGGGGTCTACGAGCAGTACTTC.

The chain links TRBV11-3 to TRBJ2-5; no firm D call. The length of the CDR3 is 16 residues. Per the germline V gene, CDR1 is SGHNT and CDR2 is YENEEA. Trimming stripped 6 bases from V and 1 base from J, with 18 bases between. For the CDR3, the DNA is TGTGCCAGCAGACCCACCGGACCTCTACGCCAAGAGACCCAGTACTTC. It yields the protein CASRPTGPLRQETQYF.

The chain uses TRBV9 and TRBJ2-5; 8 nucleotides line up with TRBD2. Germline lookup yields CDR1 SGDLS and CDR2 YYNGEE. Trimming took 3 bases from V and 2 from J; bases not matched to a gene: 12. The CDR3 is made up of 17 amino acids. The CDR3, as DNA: TGTGCCAGCAGCGCAGGCGTGGGACTAGGAGGGCAAGAGACCCAGTACTTC. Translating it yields CASSAGVGLGGQETQYF. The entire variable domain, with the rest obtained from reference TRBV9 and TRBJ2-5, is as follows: DSGVTQTPKHLITATGQRVTLRCSPRSGDLSVYWYQQSLDQGLQFLIQYYNGEERAKGNILERFSAQQFPDLHSELNLSSLELGDSALYFCASSAGVGLGGQETQYFGPGTRLLVL.

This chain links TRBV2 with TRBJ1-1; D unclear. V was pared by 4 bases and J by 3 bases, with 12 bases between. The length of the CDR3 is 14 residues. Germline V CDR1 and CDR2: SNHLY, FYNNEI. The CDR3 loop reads CASSVGGRYTEAFF. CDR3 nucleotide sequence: TGTGCCAGCAGTGTTGGTGGACGGTACACTGAAGCTTTCTTT. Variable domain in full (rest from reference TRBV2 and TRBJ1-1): EPEVTQTPSHQVTQMGQEVILRCVPISNHLYFYWYRQILGQKVEFLVSFYNNEISEKSEIFDDQFSVERPDGSNFTLKIRSTKLEDSAMYFCASSVGGRYTEAFFGQGTRLTVV.